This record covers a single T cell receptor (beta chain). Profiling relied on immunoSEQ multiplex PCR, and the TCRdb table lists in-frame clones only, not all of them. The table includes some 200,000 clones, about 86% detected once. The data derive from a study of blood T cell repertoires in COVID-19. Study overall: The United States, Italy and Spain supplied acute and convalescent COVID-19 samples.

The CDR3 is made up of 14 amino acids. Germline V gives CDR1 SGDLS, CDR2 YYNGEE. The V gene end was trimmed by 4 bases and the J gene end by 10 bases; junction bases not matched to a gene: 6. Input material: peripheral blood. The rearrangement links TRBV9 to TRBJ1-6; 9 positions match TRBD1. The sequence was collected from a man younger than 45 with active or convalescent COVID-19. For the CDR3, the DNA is TGTGCCAGCAGCCCACAGGGGGCAGGGTCACCCCTCCACTTT. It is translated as CASSPQGAGSPLHF.